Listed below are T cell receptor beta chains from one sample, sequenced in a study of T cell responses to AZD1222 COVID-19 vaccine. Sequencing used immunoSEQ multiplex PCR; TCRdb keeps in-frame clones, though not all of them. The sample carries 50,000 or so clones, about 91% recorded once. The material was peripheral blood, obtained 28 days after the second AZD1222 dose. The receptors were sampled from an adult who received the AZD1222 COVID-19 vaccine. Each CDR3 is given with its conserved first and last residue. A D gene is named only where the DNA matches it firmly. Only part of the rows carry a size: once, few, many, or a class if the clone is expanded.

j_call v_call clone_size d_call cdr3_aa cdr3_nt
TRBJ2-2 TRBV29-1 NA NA CSVTPYTGELFF TGCAGCGTTACACCATACACCGGGGAGCTGTTTTTT
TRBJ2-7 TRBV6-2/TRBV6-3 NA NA CASSYQNEQYF TGTGCCAGCAGTTACCAGAACGAGCAGTACTTC
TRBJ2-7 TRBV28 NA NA CASSLIQGGAYEQYF TGTGCCAGCAGTTTGATCCAGGGAGGTGCCTACGAGCAGTACTTC
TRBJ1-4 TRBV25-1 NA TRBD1 CASSEGQGWEKLFF TGTGCCAGCAGTGAGGGACAGGGTTGGGAAAAACTGTTTTTT
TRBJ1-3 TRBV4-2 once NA CASSQAGVFSGNTIYF TGTGCCAGCAGCCAAGCAGGGGTCTTCTCTGGAAACACCATATATTTT
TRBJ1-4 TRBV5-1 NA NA CASSLVAFGDEKLFF TGCGCCAGCAGCTTGGTCGCCTTCGGTGATGAAAAACTGTTTTTT
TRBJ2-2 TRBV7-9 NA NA CASRNRGLDTGELFF TGTGCCAGCAGGAACCGAGGGCTTGACACCGGGGAGCTGTTTTTT
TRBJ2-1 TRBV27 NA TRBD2 CASRGTSGSTGDPNEQFF TGTGCCAGCAGGGGGACTAGCGGGAGTACGGGGGACCCGAACGAGCAGTTCTTC
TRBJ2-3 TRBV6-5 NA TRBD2 CASSYSTSGRDTQYF TGTGCCAGCAGTTACTCGACTAGCGGGAGGGATACGCAGTATTTT
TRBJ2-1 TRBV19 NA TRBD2 CASSIITSGAANEQFF TGTGCCAGTAGTATAATAACTAGCGGGGCCGCCAATGAGCAGTTCTTC
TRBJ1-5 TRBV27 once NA CASSQMGGVNQPQHF TGTGCCAGCAGTCAAATGGGGGGGGTCAATCAGCCCCAGCATTTT
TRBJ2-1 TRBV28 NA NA CASSLLAWNEQFF TGTGCCAGCAGTTTGCTGGCTTGGAATGAGCAGTTCTTC
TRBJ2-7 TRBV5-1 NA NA CASSPPSGYEQYF TGCGCCAGCAGCCCCCCCAGTGGGTACGAGCAGTACTTC
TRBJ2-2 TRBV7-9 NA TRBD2 CASSLTAGGYPNTGELFF TGTGCCAGCAGCCTTACCGCGGGAGGGTACCCGAACACCGGGGAGCTGTTTTTT
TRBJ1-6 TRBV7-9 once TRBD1 CASSWGTGERSPLHF TGTGCCAGCAGCTGGGGGACAGGGGAGCGTTCACCCCTCCACTTT
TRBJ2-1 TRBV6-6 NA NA CASTQGGAVYNEQFF TGTGCCAGCACCCAGGGAGGAGCGGTTTACAATGAGCAGTTCTTC